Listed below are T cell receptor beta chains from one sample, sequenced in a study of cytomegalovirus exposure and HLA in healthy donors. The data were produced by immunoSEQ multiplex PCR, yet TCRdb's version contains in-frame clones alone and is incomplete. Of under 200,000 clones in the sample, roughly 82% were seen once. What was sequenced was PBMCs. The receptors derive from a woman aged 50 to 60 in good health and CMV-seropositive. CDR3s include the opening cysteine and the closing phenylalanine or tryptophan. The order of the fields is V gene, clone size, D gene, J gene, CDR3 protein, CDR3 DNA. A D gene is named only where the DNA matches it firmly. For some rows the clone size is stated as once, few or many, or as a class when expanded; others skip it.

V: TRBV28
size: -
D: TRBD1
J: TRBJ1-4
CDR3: CASSYEPGTESKLFF
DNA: TGTGCCAGCAGTTACGAACCCGGGACAGAGTCAAAACTGTTTTTT

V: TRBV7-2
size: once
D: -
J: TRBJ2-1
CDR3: CATSSRTLNEQFF
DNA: TGTGCCACCAGCAGCCGGACACTCAATGAGCAGTTCTTC

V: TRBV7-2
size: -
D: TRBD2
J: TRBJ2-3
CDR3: CASRVAGGPDTQYF
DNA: TGTGCCAGCAGGGTAGCGGGGGGGCCAGATACGCAGTATTTT

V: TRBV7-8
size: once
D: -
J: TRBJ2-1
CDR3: CASTPERKNEQFF
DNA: TGTGCCAGCACCCCTGAGCGGAAGAATGAGCAGTTCTTC

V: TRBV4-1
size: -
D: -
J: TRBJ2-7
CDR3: CASSPSQGVNEQYF
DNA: TGCGCCAGCAGCCCTAGTCAGGGTGTCAACGAGCAGTACTTC

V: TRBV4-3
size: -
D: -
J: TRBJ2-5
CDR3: CASSLQIQETQYF
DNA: TGCGCCAGCAGCTTACAGATACAAGAGACCCAGTACTTC

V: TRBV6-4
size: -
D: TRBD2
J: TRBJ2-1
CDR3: CASSHSGGAYNEQFF
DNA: TGTGCCAGCAGCCATAGCGGGGGGGCCTACAATGAGCAGTTCTTC

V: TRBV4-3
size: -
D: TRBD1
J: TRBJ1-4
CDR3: CASSQDRGEKLFF
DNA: TGCGCCAGCAGCCAAGACAGGGGGGAAAAACTGTTTTTT

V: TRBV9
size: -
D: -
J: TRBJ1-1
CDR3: CASSHQGDTEAFF
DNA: TGTGCCAGCAGTCACCAAGGGGACACTGAAGCTTTCTTT

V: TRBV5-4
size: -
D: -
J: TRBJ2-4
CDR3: CASTRSGATNIQYF
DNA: TGTGCCAGCACCCGGAGTGGTGCCACAAACATTCAGTACTTC

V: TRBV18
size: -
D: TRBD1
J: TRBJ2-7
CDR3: CASSPQRTGEPYEQYF
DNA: TGTGCCAGCTCACCCCAAAGGACAGGGGAGCCCTACGAGCAGTACTTC

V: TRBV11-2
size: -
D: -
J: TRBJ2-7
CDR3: CASSRQDGYEQYF
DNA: TGTGCCAGCAGCCGCCAGGATGGGTACGAGCAGTACTTC

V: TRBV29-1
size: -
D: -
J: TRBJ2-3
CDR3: CSVPAGSTDTQYF
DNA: TGCAGCGTCCCGGCCGGGAGCACAGATACGCAGTATTTT

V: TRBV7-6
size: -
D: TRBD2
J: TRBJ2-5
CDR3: CASSASSGGAKTQYF
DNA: TGTGCCAGCAGCGCCTCTAGCGGGGGGGCGAAGACCCAGTACTTC

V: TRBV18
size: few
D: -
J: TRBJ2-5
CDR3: CASSPAQETQYF
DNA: TGTGCCAGCTCACCAGCGCAAGAGACCCAGTACTTC

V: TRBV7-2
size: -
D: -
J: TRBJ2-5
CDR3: CASSLYGRGIGQTQYF
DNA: TGTGCCAGCAGCTTATATGGCAGGGGAATTGGGCAGACCCAGTACTTC

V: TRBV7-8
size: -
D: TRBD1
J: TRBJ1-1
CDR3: CASSLRDRGPNTEAFF
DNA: TGTGCCAGCAGCTTAAGGGACAGGGGCCCGAACACTGAAGCTTTCTTT

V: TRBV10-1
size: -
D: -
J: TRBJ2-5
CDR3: CASSGRGVEETQYF
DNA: TGCGCCAGCAGCGGCAGGGGGGTCGAAGAGACCCAGTACTTC

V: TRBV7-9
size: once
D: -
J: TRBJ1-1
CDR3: CASSLDRGGTEAFF
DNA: TGTGCCAGCAGCTTAGATCGGGGGGGGACTGAAGCTTTCTTT

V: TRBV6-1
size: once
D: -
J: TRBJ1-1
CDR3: CASSEGAGAFF
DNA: TGTGCCAGCAGTGAAGGGGCAGGCGCTTTCTTT

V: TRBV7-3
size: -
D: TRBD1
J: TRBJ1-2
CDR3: CASSLGEGQGYGYTF
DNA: TGTGCCAGCAGCTTAGGGGAAGGACAGGGATATGGCTACACCTTC

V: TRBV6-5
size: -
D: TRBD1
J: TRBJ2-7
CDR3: CASSQSRDRGYEQYF
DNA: TGTGCCAGCAGCCAGTCCCGGGACAGGGGTTACGAGCAGTACTTC

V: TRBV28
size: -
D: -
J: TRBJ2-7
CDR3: CASSVGSSYEQYF
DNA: TGTGCCAGCAGTGTGGGCAGCTCCTACGAGCAGTACTTC

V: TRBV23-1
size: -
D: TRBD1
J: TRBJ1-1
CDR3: CASSREFLYRGLDTEAFF
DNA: TGCGCCAGCAGTCGGGAATTCTTATACAGGGGGCTAGACACTGAAGCTTTCTTT

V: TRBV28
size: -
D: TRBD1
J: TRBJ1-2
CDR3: CASSRSGTGEDGYTF
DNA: TGTGCCAGCAGTAGATCCGGGACAGGGGAAGATGGCTACACCTTC

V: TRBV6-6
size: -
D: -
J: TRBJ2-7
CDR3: CASSYSTDEQYF
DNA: TGTGCCAGCAGTTACTCGACAGACGAGCAGTACTTC

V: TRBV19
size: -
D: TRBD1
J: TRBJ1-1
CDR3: CASSILTGFAEAFF
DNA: TGTGCCAGTAGTATTCTGACAGGGTTCGCTGAAGCTTTCTTT

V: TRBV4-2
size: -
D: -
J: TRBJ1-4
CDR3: CASSQDLGVGEKLFF
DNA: TGTGCCAGCAGCCAAGATCTGGGAGTGGGGGAAAAACTGTTTTTT

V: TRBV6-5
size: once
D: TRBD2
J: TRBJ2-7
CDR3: CASRAGDEQYF
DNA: TGTGCCAGCAGAGCGGGGGACGAGCAGTACTTC

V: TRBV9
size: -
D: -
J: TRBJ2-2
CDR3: CASSVAGRALNTGELFF
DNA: TGTGCCAGCAGCGTAGCGGGCAGGGCCTTGAACACCGGGGAGCTGTTTTTT

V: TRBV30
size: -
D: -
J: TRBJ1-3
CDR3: CAWSVGGGNSGNTIYF
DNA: TGTGCCTGGAGCGTCGGGGGGGGTAACTCTGGAAACACCATATATTTT

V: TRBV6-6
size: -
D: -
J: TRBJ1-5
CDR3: CASSYQGSQPQHF
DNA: TGTGCCAGCAGTTATCAGGGGTCTCAGCCCCAGCATTTT

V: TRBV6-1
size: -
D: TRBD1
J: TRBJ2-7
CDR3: CASRTGNSDEQYF
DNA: TGTGCCAGCAGGACAGGGAATTCCGACGAGCAGTACTTC

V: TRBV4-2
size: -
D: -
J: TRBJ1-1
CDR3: CASSGRGTEAFF
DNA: TGTGCCAGCAGCGGACGGGGGACTGAAGCTTTCTTT

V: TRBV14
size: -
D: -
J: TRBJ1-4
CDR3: CASSPWSGEKLFF
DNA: TGTGCCAGCAGCCCTTGGAGCGGTGAAAAACTGTTTTTT

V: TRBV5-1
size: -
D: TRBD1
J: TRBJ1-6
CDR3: CASSFGTGNSPLHF
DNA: TGCGCCAGCAGCTTCGGGACAGGGAATTCACCCCTCCACTTT

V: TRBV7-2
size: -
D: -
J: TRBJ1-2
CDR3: CASSFGTLEPYGYTF
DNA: TGTGCCAGCAGCTTCGGGACATTGGAACCCTATGGCTACACCTTC

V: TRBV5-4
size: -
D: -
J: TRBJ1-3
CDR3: CASSLRQSSGNTIYF
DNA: TGTGCCAGCAGCCTTCGACAGTCCTCTGGAAACACCATATATTTT